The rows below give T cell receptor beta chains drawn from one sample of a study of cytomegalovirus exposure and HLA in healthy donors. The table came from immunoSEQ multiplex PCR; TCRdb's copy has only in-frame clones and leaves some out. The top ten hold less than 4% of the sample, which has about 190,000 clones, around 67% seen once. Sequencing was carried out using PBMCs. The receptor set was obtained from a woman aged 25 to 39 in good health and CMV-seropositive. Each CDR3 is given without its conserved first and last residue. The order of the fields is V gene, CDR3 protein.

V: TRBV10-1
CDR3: ASSEGGIQDTQY

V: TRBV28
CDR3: ASSLSPLDGYT

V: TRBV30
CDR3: AWITGWHEKLF

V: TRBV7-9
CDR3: ASSPTGGPSTDTQY

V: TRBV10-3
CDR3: AISESSTGPAY

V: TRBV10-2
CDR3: ASRDTGLTRGTDTQY

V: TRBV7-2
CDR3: ASSADVNQPQH

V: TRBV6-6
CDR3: ASSNQLGAGEETQY

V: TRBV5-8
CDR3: ASSRRTEPYEQY

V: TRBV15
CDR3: ATSRGQGLSEAF

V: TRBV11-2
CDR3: ASSLVLGGSTDTQY

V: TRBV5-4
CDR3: ASSLGGNYEQY

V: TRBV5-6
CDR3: ASSLGRDIQY

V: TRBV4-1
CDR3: ASSRIPTSGNYEQY

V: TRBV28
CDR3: ASRQLAGGTTPYEQY